This T cell receptor (beta chain) was retrieved from a study of immune evolution from preneoplasia to lung adenocarcinoma. This clone was counted between two and nine times. Trimming cost V 8 bases and J 2 bases, with 10 bases left between them. The length of the CDR3 is 14 residues. The germline V gene has CDR1 MNHEY and CDR2 SMNVEV (reference sequence). TCRdb's copy holds only in-frame clones and misses some; the assay was immunoSEQ multiplex PCR. Of roughly 10,000 clones in the sample, 88% were seen once. The genes are TRBV27 and TRBJ2-6, with D possibly matching TRBD1 (5 bases). Sequenced input: FFPE invasive lung adenocarcinoma tissue. This clonotype was sampled from a person aged 70 to 85 with invasive lung adenocarcinoma. Some clones in this sample may be carry-over from other donors' samples. The CDR3 nucleotides read TGTGCCAGCCATGGGGCGGCTGGGGCCAACGTCCTGACTTTC. It codes for CASHGAAGANVLTF.